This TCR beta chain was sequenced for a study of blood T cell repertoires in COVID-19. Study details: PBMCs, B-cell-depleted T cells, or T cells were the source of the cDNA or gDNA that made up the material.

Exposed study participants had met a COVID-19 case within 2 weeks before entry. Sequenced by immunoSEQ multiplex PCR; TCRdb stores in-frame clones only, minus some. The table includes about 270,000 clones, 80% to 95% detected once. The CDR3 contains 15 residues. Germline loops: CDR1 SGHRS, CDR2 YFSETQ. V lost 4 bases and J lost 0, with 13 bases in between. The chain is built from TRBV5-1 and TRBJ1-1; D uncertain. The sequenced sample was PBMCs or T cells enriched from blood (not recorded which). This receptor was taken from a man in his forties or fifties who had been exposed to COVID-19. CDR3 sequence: CASSPGLLMNTEAFF. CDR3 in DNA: TGCGCCAGCAGCCCCGGACTGTTAATGAACACTGAAGCTTTCTTT.